One sample yielded the 8 T cell receptor beta chains listed below, sequenced in a study of early stage breast cancer tumors (dated by TCRdb to about 2017). The method was the immunoSEQ multiplex PCR assay. The table was pulled from immuneACCESS by TCRdb, which kept in-frame rearrangements only. Such tables lose some clones; where checked, under half of the loss comes from unresolved V genes, and the rest has no known cause. The sample table lists under 12,000 clones, about three quarters of them with a count of one. The ten most abundant clones make up 22% of the sample. Material for sequencing was breast tumor tissue. These receptors came from a person aged 35 to 50 with breast cancer.

This clone was recorded a few times. This chain joins TRBV5-6 and TRBJ2-1; D is possibly TRBD1 (5 bases). V dropped 6 bases and J dropped 4 bases, with 11 bases sitting between them. CDR1 and CDR2 from the germline V gene are SGHDT and YYEEEE. This CDR3 region has 13 residues. CDR3 in DNA: TGTGCCAGCAACACCCGGACATACAATGAGCAGTTCTTC. Translating gives CASNTRTYNEQFF.

The CDR3 reads CSASESRRAFF. DNA for the CDR3: TGCAGTGCTAGTGAGTCCCGGCGAGCTTTCTTT. The V gene is TRBV20-1, the J gene TRBJ1-1; D is uncertain. This CDR3 is 11 amino acids long. V was shortened by 3 bases and J by 10 bases, with 12 bases between the two germline ends. The germline V gene has CDR1 DFQATT and CDR2 SNEGSKA (reference sequence).

The chain joins TRBV30 to TRBJ2-7; D is undetermined. The V end lost 2 bases, the J end lost 3 bases, and 8 bases lay between the germline ends. CDR3 size: 12 residues. Germline CDR1 and CDR2: GTSNPN and SVGIG (reference sequence). The CDR3 loop reads CAWSRANYEQYF. In DNA, the CDR3 is TGTGCCTGGAGTCGGGCCAACTACGAGCAGTACTTC.

The V and J genes are TRBV5-8 and TRBJ2-4; the match to TRBD2 covers 11 bases. Germline V lookup: CDR1 SGHTS, CDR2 YDEGEE. The trim removed 6 bases at V and 8 bases at J, leaving 7 bases unmatched. The CDR3 extends over 14 amino acids. CDR3 nucleotide sequence: TGTGCCAGCACCCGTAGCGGGAGGGCTGACATTCAGTACTTC. Its translation is CASTRSGRADIQYF.

This clone was counted a few times. The chain recombines TRBV7-9 with TRBJ1-6; the match to TRBD1 covers 8 bases. There are 17 residues in the CDR3. V was clipped by 0 bases and J by 7 bases; unmatched bases: 8. Looked up from germline, CDR1 is SEHNR and CDR2 is FQNEAQ (reference sequence). The CDR3 DNA sequence: TGTGCCAGCAGCTTAGCGGGGACGGACAGGGAGAATTCACCCCTCCACTTT. Encoded protein: CASSLAGTDRENSPLHF.

The gene calls are TRBV11-2 and TRBJ2-3; possible D gene TRBD2, 6 bases. The CDR3 extends over 14 amino acids. V was shortened by 4 bases and J by 1 base, with 9 bases between the two germline ends. CDR1 is SGHAT, CDR2 FQNNGV, per germline. Here the CDR3 DNA reads TGTGCCAGCAGCTGGGAGCGGGGCACAGATACGCAGTATTTT. Its translation is CASSWERGTDTQYF.

The V gene is TRBV7-9, the J gene TRBJ2-5, with TRBD2 as a possible D gene (6 bases). Trimming took 2 bases from V and 1 from J, leaving 11 bases between them. This CDR3 comprises 15 residues. CDR1 is SEHNR, CDR2 FQNEAQ, per germline (reference sequence). CDR3 bases: TGTGCCAGCAGCTTAAAGTTCGGGGGCCAAGAGACCCAGTACTTC. Protein product: CASSLKFGGQETQYF.

J is TRBJ2-7 and V is TRBV4-1; a weak D match, TRBD1 (6 bases). Trimming took 2 bases from V and 0 from J, leaving 11 bases between them. This CDR3 is built from 15 residues. The V gene's germline CDR1 is MGHRA and CDR2 YSYEKL. This CDR3 is CASSQNRVSSYEQYF. The CDR3 bases are TGCGCCAGCAGCCAAAACAGGGTAAGCTCCTACGAGCAGTACTTC.